This is a list of T cell receptor beta chains from one sample in a study of blood T cell repertoires in COVID-19. TCRdb's copy holds only in-frame clones and misses some; the assay was immunoSEQ multiplex PCR. The data hold some 460,000 clones, with roughly nine tenths observed a single time. The sequenced material came from PBMCs or T cells enriched from blood (not recorded which). These receptors were obtained from a woman younger than 30 who had recovered from COVID-19. The CDR3 runs from the conserved cysteine through the conserved F or W. D genes are given only for firm matches. Clone sizes are given selectively: once, few, many, or a class where the clone is expanded.

d_call,j_call,v_call,clone_size,cdr3_aa,cdr3_nt
.,TRBJ2-3,TRBV2,.,CASSEGGTDTQYF,TGTGCCAGCAGTGAGGGCGGCACAGATACGCAGTATTTT
TRBD1,TRBJ1-2,TRBV30,.,CAWSVGTANGYTF,TGTGCCTGGAGTGTGGGGACAGCGAATGGCTACACCTTC
.,TRBJ2-2,TRBV5-1,.,CASSLVRDDNGELFF,TGCGCCAGCAGCTTGGTGAGGGATGATAACGGGGAGCTGTTTTTT
TRBD1,TRBJ2-7,TRBV7-9,.,CASSSGQGSYF,TGTGCCAGCAGCTCAGGACAGGGCTCGTACTTC
.,TRBJ2-3,TRBV27,.,CASSSRSNSDTQYF,TGTGCCAGCAGTTCAAGGAGTAACTCAGATACGCAGTATTTT
.,TRBJ2-5,TRBV7-9,.,CASSLDRSFPYF,TGTGCCAGCAGCCTCGACAGGTCTTTTCCGTACTTC
.,TRBJ1-1,TRBV7-2,.,CASSLGLGGFEAFF,TGTGCCAGCAGCTTGGGACTGGGGGGTTTCGAAGCTTTCTTT
.,TRBJ2-1,TRBV7-6,.,CASSFPLEYNNNEQFF,TGTGCCAGCAGCTTCCCCCTAGAATACAATAACAATGAGCAGTTCTTC
.,TRBJ2-5,TRBV18,.,CASSPIRGETQYF,TGTGCCAGCTCACCAATCCGGGGGGAGACCCAGTACTTC
TRBD2,TRBJ2-3,TRBV14,.,CADWVRGARNLESDTQYF,TGTGCCGATTGGGTGCGGGGGGCCCGGAATCTGGAGTCCGATACGCAGTATTTT
.,TRBJ1-2,TRBV19,.,CASSTGVAGYTF,TGTGCCAGTAGTACAGGGGTGGCTGGCTACACCTTC
.,TRBJ1-3,TRBV5-6,.,CASSFRLTGNTIYF,TGTGCCAGCAGCTTCAGGTTGACTGGAAACACCATATATTTT
TRBD2,TRBJ2-3,TRBV11-2,.,CASSLISGGAKTDTQYF,TGTGCCAGCAGCTTAATCAGCGGGGGGGCCAAAACAGATACGCAGTATTTT
TRBD1,TRBJ1-3,TRBV29-1,once,CSVLTGVSGNTIYF,TGCAGCGTTCTTACAGGGGTCTCTGGAAACACCATATATTTT
TRBD1,TRBJ1-3,TRBV7-2,.,CASSFSGTAGNTIYF,TGTGCCAGCAGCTTCTCCGGGACAGCGGGAAACACCATATATTTT
.,TRBJ1-6,TRBV18,.,CASSPQGLHNSPLHF,TGTGCCAGCTCACCACAGGGGTTACATAATTCACCCCTCCACTTT
TRBD1,TRBJ2-7,TRBV5-6,.,CASSLEGGASYEQYF,TGTGCCAGCAGCTTGGAAGGGGGCGCCTCCTACGAGCAGTACTTC
TRBD1,TRBJ1-4,TRBV7-8,.,CASSSRQGATTNEKLFF,TGTGCCAGCAGCTCCCGACAGGGGGCAACAACTAATGAAAAACTGTTTTTT
.,TRBJ1-1,TRBV25-1,few,CASSREGLNTEAFF,TGTGCCAGCAGTCGGGAGGGTTTGAACACTGAAGCTTTCTTT
.,TRBJ1-6,TRBV19,.,CASSRSGQNYNSPLHF,TGTGCCAGTAGCAGAAGCGGACAGAATTATAATTCACCCCTCCACTTT
.,TRBJ2-7,TRBV2,.,CASRTGETGLNGYEQYF,TGTGCCAGCAGGACGGGGGAGACAGGGTTAAATGGCTACGAGCAGTACTTC
TRBD1,TRBJ2-7,TRBV13,.,CASSSRGGGQGAFSGYEQYF,TGTGCCAGCAGCTCACGGGGTGGGGGACAGGGGGCGTTTTCTGGCTACGAGCAGTACTTC
.,TRBJ1-5,TRBV28,.,CASTGVSSNQPQHF,TGTGCCTCAACGGGGGTATCTAGCAATCAGCCCCAGCATTTT
.,TRBJ1-6,TRBV6-4,.,CASSEEGSYNSPLHF,TGTGCCAGCAGTGAAGAGGGCTCCTATAATTCACCCCTCCACTTT
.,TRBJ1-1,TRBV19,few,CASSINRNTEAFF,TGTGCCAGTAGTATTAACAGGAACACTGAAGCTTTCTTT
.,TRBJ1-2,TRBV12-3/TRBV12-4,.,CASSTGLSYGYTF,TGTGCCAGCAGTACCGGACTGAGTTATGGCTACACCTTC